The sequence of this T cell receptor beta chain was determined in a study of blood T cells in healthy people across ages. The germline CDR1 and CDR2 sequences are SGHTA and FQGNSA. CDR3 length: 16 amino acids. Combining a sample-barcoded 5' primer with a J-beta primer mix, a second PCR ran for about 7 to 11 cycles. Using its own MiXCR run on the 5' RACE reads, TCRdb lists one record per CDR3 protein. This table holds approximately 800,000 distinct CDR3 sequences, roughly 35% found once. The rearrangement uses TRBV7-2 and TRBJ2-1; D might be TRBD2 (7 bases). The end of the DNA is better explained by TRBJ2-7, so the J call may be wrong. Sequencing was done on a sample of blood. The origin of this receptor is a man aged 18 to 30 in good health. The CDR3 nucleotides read TGTGCCAGCTCACGGGGGGCCCAGAGCTCCTACAATGAGCAGTACTTC. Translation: CASSRGAQSSYNEQYF.